This TCR beta chain appears in the sequencing data of a study of T-cell memory formation after mild COVID-19. The overall study: Across donors, TCR clusters were largely donor specific.

Trimming shortened V by 4 bases and J by 4 bases, and 27 bases separated the two germline ends. Germline lookup yields CDR1 SGHRS and CDR2 YFSETQ. The CDR3 sequence is 18 residues long. MiXCR, run by TCRdb on the 5' RACE reads, gives a single entry per CDR3 protein. The repertoire holds roughly 280,000 distinct CDR3 sequences, with roughly 8% as singletons. Specimen: PBMCs or a T cell subset sorted from them (not recorded which). The chain couples TRBV5-1 to TRBJ2-7; no clear D gene. This clonotype was sampled from a man between 18 and 29 years old who had mild COVID-19 (a few samples of this study predate the infection). Cell type and time point are not known. The CDR3 spells CASSLGKGISPRFYEQYF. Here the CDR3 DNA reads TGCGCCAGCAGCCTGGGAAAAGGGATCTCCCCGAGATTTTACGAGCAGTACTTC.